This is a list of T cell receptor beta chains from one sample in a study of shared clonotypes between healthy human individuals. Only in-frame clones appear in the TCRdb table, and some are missing; sequencing was by immunoSEQ multiplex PCR. The sample consists of hundreds of thousands of clones, approximately 90% of them appearing once. What was sequenced was naive CD8+ T cells sorted from blood. The source of these receptors is a man aged 25-45 years in good health. Both conserved end residues are part of each CDR3. Fields, in order: J gene, V gene, clone size, D gene, CDR3 DNA, CDR3 protein. D genes are given only for firm matches. The size field is filled for only some rows; it gives once, few, many or a size class.

J: TRBJ1-4; V: TRBV14; size: NA; D: NA; DNA: TGTGCCAGCAGCCAAGATACAGGGATAACTAATGAAAAACTGTTTTTT; CDR3: CASSQDTGITNEKLFF
J: TRBJ1-1; V: TRBV5-5; size: NA; D: TRBD1; DNA: TGTGCCAGCAGTAGCGGACAGGCAAGATTGAACACTGAAGCTTTCTTT; CDR3: CASSSGQARLNTEAFF
J: TRBJ1-1; V: TRBV13; size: NA; D: TRBD1; DNA: TGTGCCAGCAGCCCCCCACCCAGGGGGGTAACTGAAGCTTTCTTT; CDR3: CASSPPPRGVTEAFF
J: TRBJ2-5; V: TRBV29-1; size: NA; D: NA; DNA: TGCAGCGTTGAAGAGAATGAGGCGCGCCAAGAGACCCAGTACTTC; CDR3: CSVEENEARQETQYF
J: TRBJ2-1; V: TRBV30; size: NA; D: NA; DNA: TGTGCCTGGGGCTACAATGGGCAGTTCTTC; CDR3: CAWGYNGQFF
J: TRBJ2-2; V: TRBV7-9; size: few; D: NA; DNA: TGTGCCAGCAGCTTAATCCGGACGGAGAACACCGGGGAGCTGTTTTTT; CDR3: CASSLIRTENTGELFF
J: TRBJ2-1; V: TRBV28; size: NA; D: TRBD2; DNA: TGTGCCAGCAGTTTGATAGCGGGAGTTTTCCATGAGCAGTTCTTC; CDR3: CASSLIAGVFHEQFF
J: TRBJ2-3; V: TRBV4-1; size: NA; D: TRBD1; DNA: TGCGCCAGCAGCCAAGGAGGGGGACAGGACCTTGATACGCAGTATTTT; CDR3: CASSQGGGQDLDTQYF
J: TRBJ2-7; V: TRBV28; size: NA; D: NA; DNA: TGTGCCAGCAGAAATCGGGACGCAGAATCCTACGAGCAGTACTTC; CDR3: CASRNRDAESYEQYF
J: TRBJ2-7; V: TRBV10-3; size: NA; D: NA; DNA: TGTGCCATCAGGGACAGTTACGAGCAGTACTTC; CDR3: CAIRDSYEQYF
J: TRBJ2-5; V: TRBV27; size: NA; D: NA; DNA: TGTGCCAGCCGAAGGTGGGGGAGTCTTGAGGAGACCCAGTACTTC; CDR3: CASRRWGSLEETQYF
J: TRBJ2-2; V: TRBV7-9; size: NA; D: NA; DNA: TGTGCCAGCAGCTATCTGAACACCGGGGAGCTGTTTTTT; CDR3: CASSYLNTGELFF
J: TRBJ2-1; V: TRBV13; size: NA; D: NA; DNA: TGTGCCAGCAGACACTTCTCCTACAATGAGCAGTTCTTC; CDR3: CASRHFSYNEQFF
J: TRBJ2-7; V: TRBV7-9; size: NA; D: TRBD2; DNA: TGTGCCCTCGCGGCTAGCGGGGACTACGAGCAGTACTTC; CDR3: CALAASGDYEQYF
J: TRBJ2-1; V: TRBV27; size: NA; D: NA; DNA: TGTGCCAGCAGTTTATCCTCTAGCCGGGGGTCAAATGAGCAGTTCTTC; CDR3: CASSLSSSRGSNEQFF
J: TRBJ1-5; V: TRBV7-2; size: NA; D: NA; DNA: TGTGCCAGCAGCTTATATGCAGACAGTAGCAATCAGCCCCAGCATTTT; CDR3: CASSLYADSSNQPQHF
J: TRBJ2-7; V: TRBV28; size: NA; D: NA; DNA: TGTGCCAGCAGCTTAGGAGGGATCGCCGATCCAATTTTATACGAGCAGTACTTC; CDR3: CASSLGGIADPILYEQYF
J: TRBJ2-6; V: TRBV5-4; size: once; D: NA; DNA: TGTGCCAGCAGCTTGGTACTGTTATCTGGGGCCAACGTCCTGACTTTC; CDR3: CASSLVLLSGANVLTF
J: TRBJ2-7; V: TRBV27; size: NA; D: TRBD2; DNA: TGTGCCAGCAGTCTGAGGCGGGAGGATGGCGAGCAGTACTTC; CDR3: CASSLRREDGEQYF
J: TRBJ2-1; V: TRBV29-1; size: NA; D: NA; DNA: TGCAGCGTTGAATGGGCCACATTCCAGGCAGACTCCTACAATGAGCAGTTCTTC; CDR3: CSVEWATFQADSYNEQFF
J: TRBJ2-3; V: TRBV7-8; size: NA; D: TRBD2; DNA: TGTGCCAGCAGCAATGGACTAGCGGGAGAGTATAGAACAGATACGCAGTATTTT; CDR3: CASSNGLAGEYRTDTQYF
J: TRBJ2-1; V: TRBV9; size: once; D: NA; DNA: TGTGCCAGCAGCGTAGCCGGCAACCCCCCACGGCATGAGCAGTTCTTC; CDR3: CASSVAGNPPRHEQFF
J: TRBJ1-1; V: TRBV5-1; size: NA; D: NA; DNA: TGCGCCAGCAGCTTGGTAAAGGGAATCCGGAACACTGAAGCTTTCTTT; CDR3: CASSLVKGIRNTEAFF
J: TRBJ2-1; V: TRBV28; size: NA; D: TRBD1; DNA: TGTGCCAGCAGGTCGACAGGGGGCGCTTACTACAATGAGCAGTTCTTC; CDR3: CASRSTGGAYYNEQFF
J: TRBJ1-1; V: TRBV13; size: NA; D: NA; DNA: TGTGCCAGCAGCTTGGAGGGGATGAACACTGAAGCTTTCTTT; CDR3: CASSLEGMNTEAFF
J: TRBJ1-4; V: TRBV28; size: NA; D: NA; DNA: TGTGCCAGCAGTACCCCGACTGCAACTAATGAAAAACTGTTTTTT; CDR3: CASSTPTATNEKLFF
J: TRBJ1-1; V: TRBV28; size: NA; D: NA; DNA: TGTGCCAGCAGTCCAGCCAACACTGAAGCTTTCTTT; CDR3: CASSPANTEAFF
J: TRBJ1-2; V: TRBV14; size: NA; D: NA; DNA: TGTGCCAGCAGCTTACAAGTACGGGGGGCGCATGGCTACACCTTC; CDR3: CASSLQVRGAHGYTF
J: TRBJ1-4; V: TRBV11-2; size: NA; D: TRBD1; DNA: TGTGCCAGCAGACCCGGGGCGGGACAGGGTGGTGAAAAACTGTTTTTT; CDR3: CASRPGAGQGGEKLFF
J: TRBJ2-1; V: TRBV7-6; size: NA; D: TRBD2; DNA: TGTGCCAGCAGCTTAGGAGCGGGGTTCATCCCAGGAGGCTACAATGAGCAGTTCTTC; CDR3: CASSLGAGFIPGGYNEQFF
J: TRBJ2-7; V: TRBV13; size: once; D: NA; DNA: TGTGCCAGCAGGGGGACCTCCTACGAGCAGTACTTC; CDR3: CASRGTSYEQYF
J: TRBJ2-4; V: TRBV5-8; size: once; D: NA; DNA: TGTGCCAGCAGTCACGGGTTCAACATTCAGTACTTC; CDR3: CASSHGFNIQYF
J: TRBJ2-3; V: TRBV23-1; size: NA; D: NA; DNA: TGCGCCAGCCGGGGGGGGGACAGAGAGATTCAAGATACGCAGTATTTT; CDR3: CASRGGDREIQDTQYF
J: TRBJ2-2; V: TRBV25-1; size: NA; D: NA; DNA: TGTGCCAGCAGTGAATATGTAGGGGAGCTGTTTTTT; CDR3: CASSEYVGELFF
J: TRBJ2-7; V: TRBV6-5; size: once; D: NA; DNA: TGTGCCAGCAGTTACGCAAATCAGGTCGGGGTAGACGAGCAGTACTTC; CDR3: CASSYANQVGVDEQYF
J: TRBJ2-1; V: TRBV29-1; size: NA; D: NA; DNA: TGCAGCGTTGGATACCTGGGTACTTTCTACAATGAGCAGTTCTTC; CDR3: CSVGYLGTFYNEQFF
J: TRBJ2-2; V: TRBV19; size: once; D: NA; DNA: TGTGCCAGTAGTATACCCCCTCAAGGGGACACCGGGGAGCTGTTTTTT; CDR3: CASSIPPQGDTGELFF
J: TRBJ2-7; V: TRBV27; size: NA; D: TRBD1; DNA: TGTGCCAGCAACCCCTTGGGACAGGGGGCGCAAGGCTCCTACGAGCAGTACTTC; CDR3: CASNPLGQGAQGSYEQYF
J: TRBJ2-3; V: TRBV7-2; size: NA; D: NA; DNA: TGTGCCAGCAGCTTAGGGCCAACGGGGGTTCAAACCTTCACAGATACGCAGTATTTT; CDR3: CASSLGPTGVQTFTDTQYF
J: TRBJ1-3; V: TRBV28; size: NA; D: TRBD1; DNA: TGTGCCAGCAGTTTTGACAGGGAGTTCTCTGGAAACACCATATATTTT; CDR3: CASSFDREFSGNTIYF
J: TRBJ2-7; V: TRBV7-2; size: NA; D: NA; DNA: TGTGCCAGCAGCTCACAGAACTACGAGCAGTACTTC; CDR3: CASSSQNYEQYF
J: TRBJ2-1; V: TRBV7-6; size: once; D: TRBD2; DNA: TGTGCCAGCAGCTTAAGGGGTGGCGGGAGAGGCTACAATGAGCAGTTCTTC; CDR3: CASSLRGGGRGYNEQFF
J: TRBJ2-1; V: TRBV19; size: NA; D: TRBD1; DNA: TGTGCCAGTAGTATAGATACACAGGGGGCCGGGGGTACTGAGCAGTTCTTC; CDR3: CASSIDTQGAGGTEQFF
J: TRBJ2-1; V: TRBV5-1; size: NA; D: NA; DNA: TGCGCCAGCAGCTCAGGACGGGGTAACAATGAGCAGTTCTTC; CDR3: CASSSGRGNNEQFF
J: TRBJ2-2; V: TRBV7-9; size: NA; D: NA; DNA: TGTGCCAGCAGCCGAAGACAGGAACCCACCGGGGAGCTGTTTTTT; CDR3: CASSRRQEPTGELFF
J: TRBJ2-5; V: TRBV5-6; size: NA; D: NA; DNA: TGTGCCAGCAGCTTGGGACAGCAAGAGACCCAGTACTTC; CDR3: CASSLGQQETQYF